The 14 T cell receptor beta chains reported below all come from one sample, sequenced in a study of cytotoxic CD8 clonotypes in ibrutinib-treated CLL. Method: immunoSEQ multiplex PCR; TCRdb's copy keeps in-frame clones and lacks some. This table has almost 250,000 clones, 60% to 75% appearing once. The sequenced sample was PBMCs, obtained after 24 months of ibrutinib treatment. These receptors were obtained from a human donor with chronic lymphocytic leukemia.

The V call is TRBV6-5, the J call TRBJ2-5; perhaps TRBD2 as D (6 bases). The V gene lost 5 bases and the J gene lost 4 bases, with 17 bases spanning the gap. The germline CDR1 and CDR2 sequences are MNHEY and SVGAGI. The CDR3 is 15 amino acids. The CDR3, as DNA: TGTGCCAGCAGTCCCGGAGGGCCCCCCGGAGAGACCCAGTACTTC. It yields the protein CASSPGGPPGETQYF.

In this sample, this clone turned up a few times. The rearrangement uses TRBV18 and TRBJ1-5; D unresolved. The V and J ends lost 1 base and 1 base respectively, with 8 bases between them. CDR1 and CDR2 (germline): KGHSH, LQKENI. This CDR3 is built from 15 residues. As DNA, the CDR3 is TGTGCCAGCTCACCACAAAACCCCAGCAATCAGCCCCAGCATTTT. Protein: CASSPQNPSNQPQHF.

V is TRBV28 and J is TRBJ2-7; maybe TRBD2 (5 bases). V was shortened by 6 bases and J by 2 bases, with 17 bases between the two germline ends. There are 15 residues in the CDR3. From germline, CDR1 is MDHEN and CDR2 SYDVKM. This chain's CDR3 is CASRQISSGTYEQYF. DNA for the CDR3: TGTGCCAGCAGGCAGATCTCAAGCGGAACCTACGAGCAGTACTTC.

CDR3 DNA: TGTGCCAGCCAGCGGGCGAACACCGGGGAGCTGTTTTTT. Its translation is CASQRANTGELFF. The rearrangement links TRBV11-2 to TRBJ2-2; D perhaps matches TRBD2 (6 bases). Germline-derived CDR1 and CDR2 are SGHAT and FQNNGV. The V end lost 8 bases, the J end lost 0 bases, and 7 bases lay between the germline ends. There are 13 residues in the CDR3.

Remarks on this clone: A junction end diverges from the germline sequence, so it may reflect a read error. The chain has TRBV7-3 and TRBJ2-1; 8 bases match TRBD2. Germline assignment: CDR1 SGHTA and CDR2 FQGTGA. This CDR3 spans 15 amino acids. The CDR3 loop is CASSSGLDSFNEQFF. CDR3 nucleotides: TGTGCCAGCAGCTCGGGACTAGACTCCTTCAATGAGCAGTTCTTC.

This clone was recorded a few times. The rearrangement uses TRBV30 and TRBJ2-1; 11 nucleotides agree with TRBD2. This CDR3 is built from 15 residues. The germline gives CDR1 GTSNPN, CDR2 SVGIG (reference sequence). J was trimmed by 6 bases and V by 5 bases; bases with no gene match: 9. The CDR3 spells CAWEPGLAAFNEQFF. The CDR3 DNA sequence: TGTGCCTGGGAACCGGGACTAGCGGCCTTCAATGAGCAGTTCTTC.

V is TRBV29-1 and J is TRBJ2-2; D may be TRBD1 (6 bases). This CDR3 comprises 15 residues. V was shortened by 3 bases and J by 3 bases, with 14 bases between the two germline ends. CDR1 and CDR2 (germline): SQVTM, ANQGSEA. This CDR3 is CSVDARGLHTGELFF. The CDR3 nucleotides read TGCAGCGTTGATGCCAGGGGCCTTCACACCGGGGAGCTGTTTTTT.

This chain links TRBV7-2 with TRBJ2-3, with a weak D call TRBD1 (5 bases). The CDR3 is made up of 14 amino acids. CDR1 and CDR2 from the germline V gene are SGHTA and FQGNSA. Trimming pared 6 bases from V and 1 base from J, leaving 11 bases between. The DNA of the CDR3 is TGTGCCAGCAGACCGGGCAGGGGCACAGATACGCAGTATTTT. Protein product: CASRPGRGTDTQYF.

The J gene is TRBJ2-7, the V gene TRBV28, with TRBD2 matching 7 bases. CDR1 is MDHEN, CDR2 SYDVKM, per germline. Losses at the gene ends were 3 bases for V and 4 bases for J; bases not matched to a gene: 12. The CDR3 runs 16 residues. For the CDR3, the DNA is TGTGCCAGCAGTTTCTTTTCTAGCGGCGAGGGATACGAGCAGTACTTC. Translation: CASSFFSSGEGYEQYF. Filled out from reference TRBV28 and TRBJ2-7, the complete variable domain reads DVKVTQSSRYLVKRTGEKVFLECVQDMDHENMFWYRQDPGLGLRLIYFSYDVKMKEKGDIPEGYSVSREKKERFSLILESASTNQTSMYLCASSFFSSGEGYEQYFGPGTRLTVT.

The chain combines TRBV15 with TRBJ1-1; 12 nucleotides align to TRBD1. CDR3 size: 18 residues. V trimming: 5 bases; J trimming: 6 bases; junction bases outside the gene matches: 16. The germline CDR1 and CDR2 sequences are LNHNV and YYDKDF (reference sequence). For the CDR3, the DNA is TGTGCCACCAGCGGCCCGGGACAGGGGGCCGGGATCGAGGCTGAAGCTTTCTTT. Amino acids: CATSGPGQGAGIEAEAFF.

The chain uses TRBV2 and TRBJ1-4; the D is unclear. The germline V gene has CDR1 SNHLY and CDR2 FYNNEI. The CDR3 extends over 13 amino acids. The ends were cut back, 2 bases at V and 2 bases at J, with 3 bases in the middle. Here the CDR3 reads CASSERTNEKLFF. CDR3 coding DNA: TGTGCCAGCAGTGAACGGACTAATGAAAAACTGTTTTTT.

This clone appeared once. The V gene is TRBV7-2, the J gene TRBJ1-3; D unresolved. The CDR3 loop spans 13 amino acids. The V and J ends lost 5 bases and 0 bases respectively, with 5 bases between them. Germline assignment: CDR1 SGHTA and CDR2 FQGNSA. The CDR3 nucleotides read TGTGCCAGCAGCAGACGCTCTGGAAACACCATATATTTT. It specifies CASSRRSGNTIYF. The full variable domain, its missing parts supplied by reference TRBV7-2 and TRBJ1-3, is GAGVSQSPSNKVTEKGKDVELRCDPISGHTALYWYRQSLGQGLEFLIYFQGNSAPDKSGLPSDRFSAERTGGSVSTLTIQRTQQEDSAVYLCASSRRSGNTIYFGEGSWLTVV.

This chain connects TRBV6-5 to TRBJ2-7; 7 bases align to TRBD1. The V segment lost 6 bases and the J segment 5 bases; nucleotides outside the gene matches: 4. The CDR3 extends over 12 amino acids. The germline V gene encodes CDR1 MNHEY and CDR2 SVGAGI. Here the CDR3 DNA reads TGTGCCAGCAGCAGACAGGGCAACGAGCAGTACTTC. The encoded protein is CASSRQGNEQYF.

The rearrangement joins TRBV9 to TRBJ2-7, with D possibly matching TRBD1 (5 bases). This CDR3 contains 12 residues. V lost 1 base and J 5 bases, leaving 7 bases between the germline ends. CDR1 is SGDLS and CDR2 is YYNGEE in the germline V gene. The CDR3 is CASSVSGHEQYF. The CDR3 DNA sequence: TGTGCCAGCAGCGTATCAGGGCACGAGCAGTACTTC.